The 25 T cell receptor beta chains in this list originate from one sample, sequenced in a study of technical replicates of blood from a handful of donors (dated by TCRdb to the late 2010s). Libraries were made using the immunoSEQ multiplex PCR assay. The clones in this table, taken by TCRdb from immuneACCESS, are in-frame only. Not every clone is retained; where verified, under half of the shortfall comes from an unresolved V gene, and the cause of the rest is unknown. In all, the sample holds approximately 75,000 clones, and roughly 92% of those were seen once. Around 0.37% of the sample lies in the top ten. What was sequenced was T cells isolated from PBMCs. The receptors stem from a human donor in good health.

The gene calls are TRBV4-1 and TRBJ2-3; no definite D call. Trimming took off 0 bases at V and 0 bases at J, with 13 bases between the two ends. There are 17 residues in the CDR3. Germline V gene data show CDR1 as MGHRA and CDR2 as YSYEKL. The CDR3 DNA reads as TGCGCCAGCAGCCAAGATCCCCCGGGTAGGAGCACAGATACGCAGTATTTT. It is translated as CASSQDPPGRSTDTQYF.

This chain uses TRBV19 with TRBJ1-4, with D perhaps TRBD1 (5 bases). The CDR3 totals 13 residues. The germline gives CDR1 LNHDA, CDR2 SQIVND (reference sequence). The V gene lost 5 bases and the J gene lost 7 bases, with 11 bases spanning the gap. CDR3: CASSAQRGEKLFF. The CDR3 DNA follows: TGTGCCAGTAGTGCTCAAAGGGGTGAAAAACTGTTTTTT.

This sequence joins TRBV6-5 and TRBJ1-1; tentative D call: TRBD1 (6 bases). The ends were cut back, 0 bases at V and 5 bases at J, with 16 bases in the middle. Germline CDR1 and CDR2: MNHEY and SVGAGI. The CDR3 length is 16 residues. CDR3 residues: CASSYSLTGLGTEAFF. The CDR3 nucleotides are TGTGCCAGCAGTTACTCCCTAACAGGGTTGGGAACTGAAGCTTTCTTT.

This chain joins TRBV2 and TRBJ2-2; 12 nucleotides match TRBD2. The CDR3 has 15 amino acids. From germline, CDR1 is SNHLY and CDR2 FYNNEI. The junction had 3 bases not matched to a gene; V was cut back by 6 bases and J by 4 bases. The CDR3 DNA reads as TGTGCCAGCAGCCTGACTAGCGGGGGCACCGGGGAGCTGTTTTTT. Protein sequence: CASSLTSGGTGELFF. The full variable domain, completed using reference TRBV2 and TRBJ2-2, is EPEVTQTPSHQVTQMGQEVILRCVPISNHLYFYWYRQILGQKVEFLVSFYNNEISEKSEIFDDQFSVERPDGSNFTLKIRSTKLEDSAMYFCASSLTSGGTGELFFGEGSRLTVL.

V gene TRBV7-9 combines with J gene TRBJ2-3, with 7 bases that match TRBD2. Germline CDR1 reads SEHNR; CDR2 reads FQNEAQ (reference sequence). With V trimmed by 2 bases and J by 1 base, 6 bases remained unmatched. This CDR3 spans 16 amino acids. The CDR3 DNA reads TGTGCCAGCAGCTTATACGGGCTAGCGGGCACAGATACGCAGTATTTT. This codes for CASSLYGLAGTDTQYF. Full variable domain (rest looked up from reference TRBV7-9 and TRBJ2-3): DTGVSQNPRHKITKRGQNVTFRCDPISEHNRLYWYRQTLGQGPEFLTYFQNEAQLEKSRLLSDRFSAERPKGSFSTLEIQRTEQGDSAMYLCASSLYGLAGTDTQYFGPGTRLTVL.

V is TRBV19 and J is TRBJ2-7; 10 bases map to TRBD1. The V gene end was trimmed by 7 bases and the J gene end by 6 bases; junction bases not matched to a gene: 12. Looked up from germline, CDR1 is LNHDA and CDR2 is SQIVND (reference sequence). This CDR3 has 15 amino acids. CDR3 bases: TGTGCCAGTACCCCGACCGGGACAGGGGCGGCCGAGCAGTACTTC. Translation: CASTPTGTGAAEQYF.

V gene TRBV27 combines with J gene TRBJ2-5; 8 bases fit TRBD1. Germline loops: CDR1 MNHEY, CDR2 SMNVEV (reference sequence). The CDR3 contains 12 residues. After removal of 8 bases from V and 4 bases from J, the junction contained 3 bases not matched to a gene. The CDR3 DNA reads TGTGCCAGCCGACAGGGGTTAGAGACCCAGTACTTC. As protein: CASRQGLETQYF.

The chain combines TRBV7-2 with TRBJ1-1; unclear D gene. CDR1 is SGHTA, CDR2 FQGNSA, per germline. The ends were cut back, 2 bases at V and 8 bases at J, with 12 bases in the middle. The CDR3 extends over 13 amino acids. Written as DNA, the CDR3 is TGTGCCAGCAGCTTACGGGTGCGGTGGGAAGCTTTCTTT. Encoded protein: CASSLRVRWEAFF.

The rearrangement joins TRBV30 to TRBJ1-5; D is unresolved. Trimming took off 2 bases at V and 4 bases at J, with 15 bases between the two ends. The CDR3 is 15 amino acids. CDR1 and CDR2 from the germline V gene are GTSNPN and SVGIG (reference sequence). CDR3 sequence reads: CAWSSGSEGNQPQHF. In DNA form, the CDR3 reads TGTGCCTGGAGTAGTGGAAGTGAGGGAAATCAGCCCCAGCATTTT.

This chain links TRBV7-9 with TRBJ2-2; 8 bases fit TRBD1. With V trimmed by 5 bases and J by 10 bases, 6 bases remained unmatched. The CDR3 contains 13 residues. Germline CDR1 SEHNR, CDR2 FQNEAQ (reference sequence). CDR3 protein: CASSPRTGKELFF. DNA for the CDR3: TGTGCCAGCAGCCCACGGACAGGGAAGGAGCTGTTTTTT.

The chain joins TRBV7-2 to TRBJ2-7, with TRBD2 identical over 9 bases. This CDR3 spans 16 amino acids. V lost 2 bases and J lost 2; bases outside the gene matches: 7. Per the germline V gene, CDR1 is SGHTA and CDR2 is FQGNSA. Here the CDR3 reads CASSLISGSSAYEQYF. In DNA, the CDR3 is TGTGCCAGCAGCTTAATTAGCGGGAGTTCGGCCTACGAGCAGTACTTC.

This chain connects TRBV5-6 to TRBJ2-1; perhaps TRBD1 as D (5 bases). This CDR3 is 15 amino acids long. Germline V gene sequence: CDR1 SGHDT, CDR2 YYEEEE. V was clipped by 0 bases and J by 10 bases, with 17 bases between them. This CDR3 is CASSLGGPSAHEQFF. CDR3 nucleotides: TGTGCCAGCAGCTTGGGGGGCCCCTCGGCCCACGAGCAGTTCTTC. The full variable domain, its missing parts supplied by reference TRBV5-6 and TRBJ2-1, is DAGVTQSPTHLIKTRGQQVTLRCSPKSGHDTVSWYQQALGQGPQFIFQYYEEEERQRGNFPDRFSGHQFPNYSSELNVNALLLGDSALYLCASSLGGPSAHEQFFGPGTRLTVL.

The chain uses TRBV7-2 and TRBJ1-1; 7 nucleotides align to TRBD1. The junction had 4 bases not matched to a gene; V was cut back by 3 bases and J by 0 bases. Germline assignment: CDR1 SGHTA and CDR2 FQGNSA. The CDR3 has 15 residues. The CDR3 sequence: CASSFSTGLNTEAFF. In DNA form, the CDR3 reads TGTGCCAGCAGCTTTTCGACAGGGTTGAACACTGAAGCTTTCTTT.

The V and J genes are TRBV7-9 and TRBJ2-3; 8 bases line up with TRBD2. The J segment lost 4 bases and the V segment lost 3 bases, leaving 6 bases of the junction unmatched. The CDR3 is 15 residues long. From germline, CDR1 is SEHNR and CDR2 FQNEAQ (reference sequence). CDR3 coding DNA: TGTGCCAGCAGCTTCTTAGCGGGAAGGGCAGATACGCAGTATTTT. This translates into CASSFLAGRADTQYF.

The CDR3 region has the DNA TGTGCCAGCAGTCCCCTCGGGACAGGGAGATACGGTGACTACGAGCAGTACTTC. Its translation is CASSPLGTGRYGDYEQYF. The rearrangement links TRBV7-3 to TRBJ2-7; 9 nucleotides match TRBD1. The length of the CDR3 is 18 residues. V shed 6 bases, J shed 3 bases, and the junction held 18 bases outside the gene matches. Germline-derived CDR1 and CDR2 are SGHTA and FQGTGA.

The gene calls are TRBV6-1 and TRBJ2-3, with TRBD2 matching 9 bases. The length of the CDR3 is 17 residues. CDR1 is MNHNS, CDR2 SASEGT, per germline. V was pared by 4 bases and J by 2 bases, with 10 bases of the junction left unmatched. The CDR3, as DNA: TGTGCCAGCAGTGCACCAACTAGCGGGTCTGCCACAGATACGCAGTATTTT. Protein product: CASSAPTSGSATDTQYF.

The V call is TRBV7-9, the J call TRBJ1-4, with a tentative D call TRBD1 (6 bases). V lost 7 bases and J 4 bases, leaving 13 bases between the germline ends. Germline CDR1 is SEHNR and CDR2 is FQNEAQ (reference sequence). The CDR3 spans 14 residues. The CDR3 DNA sequence: TGTGCCAGCACTCAACAGGGAATTAATGAAAAACTGTTTTTT. This encodes CASTQQGINEKLFF.

V is TRBV7-8 and J is TRBJ1-4; 7 bases agree with TRBD1. V trimming: 5 bases; J trimming: 5 bases; junction bases outside the gene matches: 11. This CDR3 has 16 amino acids. CDR1 and CDR2 from the germline V gene are SGHVS and FQNEAQ. CDR3 region: CASSRTTGVINEKLFF. The CDR3 DNA is TGTGCCAGCAGCCGGACTACAGGGGTTATCAATGAAAAACTGTTTTTT.

The chain combines TRBV25-1 with TRBJ2-5; 9 nucleotides line up with TRBD2. This CDR3 comprises 15 residues. Trimming removed 1 base from V and 5 bases from J; junction bases left unmatched: 5. Germline CDR1 reads MGHDK; CDR2 reads SYGVNS. The CDR3 bases are TGTGCCAGCAGTGAATGGCGGGAGGGCGAGGAGACCCAGTACTTC. Residues: CASSEWREGEETQYF.

The genes are TRBV11-2 and TRBJ2-3; D gene uncertain. Germline V gene sequence: CDR1 SGHAT, CDR2 FQNNGV. The CDR3 has 14 residues. Trimming left V 2 bases short and J 1 base short, with 7 bases between. Here the CDR3 DNA reads TGTGCCAGCAGCTTAAATCAGGGCACAGATACGCAGTATTTT. As protein: CASSLNQGTDTQYF.

The genes are TRBV7-3 and TRBJ1-2; 10 bases are shared with TRBD1. After removal of 5 bases from V and 7 bases from J, the junction contained 10 bases not matched to a gene. Per germline, CDR1 SGHTA and CDR2 FQGTGA. The CDR3 length is 15 residues. The CDR3 DNA reads as TGTGCCAGCAGCCCCCTGGGACAGGGGATCAGTGGCTACACCTTC. Translation: CASSPLGQGISGYTF.

V and J are TRBV4-1 and TRBJ2-1, with TRBD2 matching 7 bases. This CDR3 comprises 16 residues. The germline V gene has CDR1 MGHRA and CDR2 YSYEKL. V shed 0 bases, J shed 0 bases, and the junction held 2 bases outside the gene matches. The CDR3 here is CASSQDKRGSYNEQFF. CDR3 in DNA: TGCGCCAGCAGCCAAGATAAGCGGGGCTCCTACAATGAGCAGTTCTTC.

The CDR3 protein is CASSLEGASNEQFF. CDR3 sequence (DNA): TGCGCCAGCAGCTTGGAGGGGGCTTCCAATGAGCAGTTCTTC. V usage is TRBV5-1 and J usage is TRBJ2-1; 7 nucleotides agree with TRBD1. This CDR3 spans 14 amino acids. V gave up 0 bases and J gave up 6 bases; unmatched junction bases: 3. Germline loops: CDR1 SGHRS, CDR2 YFSETQ.

The chain couples TRBV9 to TRBJ2-1; TRBD2 matches 16 bases. CDR3 size: 17 residues. Germline V lookup: CDR1 SGDLS, CDR2 YYNGEE. V shed 4 bases, J shed 6 bases, and the junction held 7 bases outside the gene matches. In DNA form, the CDR3 reads TGTGCCAGCAGCCCGGGACTAGCGGGAGGGTTAGGCAATGAGCAGTTCTTC. As protein: CASSPGLAGGLGNEQFF.

The chain recombines TRBV10-1 with TRBJ2-2, with 16 bases lining up with TRBD2. CDR3 size: 19 residues. With V trimmed by 1 base and J by 5 bases, 7 bases remained unmatched. Germline V gene sequence: CDR1 WNHNN, CDR2 SYGVQD (reference sequence). DNA of the CDR3: TGCGCCAGCAGTGAGTTTGGGGGACTAGCGGGAGGGAGGACCGGGGAGCTGTTTTTT. Its protein is CASSEFGGLAGGRTGELFF.